This T cell receptor (beta chain) was recovered during a study of PD-L1 blockade in urothelial cancer. Study context: Dosed intravenously at 1,200 mg every 3 weeks, atezolizumab was initiated by patients in the mid-2010s. Median T cell yield per blood sample was about 140,000 cells. Timepoints chosen for blood analysis were 3 weeks (second dose) and 6 weeks after treatment start.

The protocol was immunoSEQ multiplex PCR, while the TCRdb copy is restricted to in-frame clones and leaves out a portion. Seen here are more than 45,000 clones, around four fifths observed once, and the top ten hold under 2%. Noted time point: pretreatment peripheral blood. Each patient presented with locally advanced or metastatic urothelial carcinoma. V trimming: 6 bases; J trimming: 6 bases; junction bases outside the gene matches: 13. Germline loops: CDR1 LNHDA, CDR2 SQIVND (reference sequence). The CDR3 runs 18 residues. Sequencing used PBMCs, obtained around atezolizumab (anti-PD-L1) treatment. This TCR was recovered from a man in his fifties with urothelial cancer. The V and J genes are TRBV19 and TRBJ2-2, with 13 bases matching TRBD2. CDR3 amino acids: CASSLATSGRAKAGELFF. CDR3 DNA sequence: TGTGCCAGTAGCCTAGCAACTAGCGGGAGGGCCAAGGCCGGGGAGCTGTTTTTT.